This entry lists 22 T cell receptor beta chains sequenced from one sample in a study of blood T cell repertoires in COVID-19. Only in-frame clones appear in the TCRdb table, and some are missing; sequencing was by immunoSEQ multiplex PCR. The sample has tens of thousands of clones; roughly 87% are singletons. The sequencing sample was made of peripheral blood. Receptor source: a woman of 80 years or more with COVID-19, enrolled during active disease.

This clone was detected only a few times. The J gene is TRBJ1-1, the V gene TRBV12-3 or TRBV12-4; D is uncertain. The CDR3 runs 12 residues. V was clipped by 4 bases and J by 3 bases, with 6 bases between them. Written as DNA, the CDR3 is TGTGCCAGCAGTTCAAGCTACACTGAAGCTTTCTTT. Translating gives CASSSSYTEAFF.

The V gene is TRBV7-8, the J gene TRBJ2-7; D might be TRBD2 (5 bases). V was trimmed by 5 bases and J by 3 bases, leaving 14 bases between them. Per germline, CDR1 SGHVS and CDR2 FQNEAQ. CDR3 length: 14 amino acids. The CDR3 DNA sequence: TGTGCCAGCAGCAGCCGGGAAGGTGTCTACGAGCAGTACTTC. This encodes CASSSREGVYEQYF.

The CDR3 DNA reads TGTGCCAGCAGCACGGGACAGGGGTCTGTTCAGCCCCAGCATTTT. This gives the protein CASSTGQGSVQPQHF. The rearrangement joins TRBV21-1 to TRBJ1-5; the table's D call TRBD1 went unverified against the DNA. TRBV21-1 is termed a pseudogene. This CDR3 has 15 residues.

CDR3 DNA sequence: TGCAGTGCGCGACTAGCAGATACGCAGTATTTT. Protein product: CSARLADTQYF. The rearrangement uses TRBV20-1 and TRBJ2-3, with a possible D match to TRBD2 (6 bases). Trimming took 6 bases from V and 4 from J, leaving 8 bases between them. CDR1 and CDR2 (germline): DFQATT, SNEGSKA (reference sequence). This CDR3 has 11 residues.

The gene calls are TRBV29-1 and TRBJ2-5; a weak D match, TRBD2 (5 bases). V gave up 3 bases and J gave up 5 bases, with 10 bases separating them. This CDR3 has 12 residues. Germline V gene lookup returns CDR1 SQVTM and CDR2 ANQGSEA. The CDR3 sequence is CSVDEGLETQYF. The CDR3 DNA follows: TGCAGCGTTGATGAGGGTCTGGAGACCCAGTACTTC.

The chain couples TRBV5-1 to TRBJ2-5; TRBD1 matches at 7 bases. The V segment lost 0 bases and the J segment 0 bases; nucleotides outside the gene matches: 5. The CDR3 length is 16 residues. The germline CDR1 and CDR2 sequences are SGHRS and YFSETQ. The CDR3 DNA reads TGCGCCAGCAGCTTGGATGTCAGGGGGTACCAAGAGACCCAGTACTTC. Amino acid sequence: CASSLDVRGYQETQYF.

The genes are TRBV6-5 and TRBJ1-5; TRBD1 matches at 10 bases. Looked up from germline, CDR1 is MNHEY and CDR2 is SVGAGI. With V trimmed by 7 bases and J by 7 bases, 7 bases remained unmatched. There are 14 residues in the CDR3. The CDR3 coding sequence is TGTGCCAGCACTCCGGACAGGGGGGGACAGCCCCAGCATTTT. Residues: CASTPDRGGQPQHF.

J is TRBJ2-1 and V is TRBV11-2, with TRBD1 identical over 7 bases. Germline lookup yields CDR1 SGHAT and CDR2 FQNNGV. Trimming cost V 5 bases and J 2 bases; bases outside gene matches: 6. CDR3 length equals 15 residues. The CDR3 loop is CASSIRQGPYNEQFF. The CDR3 DNA sequence: TGTGCCAGCAGCATAAGACAGGGACCCTACAATGAGCAGTTCTTC.

A few counts support this clone. The chain's CDR3 is CASSGDRGASSPLHF. In nucleotides, the CDR3 is TGCGCCAGCAGCGGGGACAGGGGCGCAAGTTCACCCCTCCACTTT. The chain combines TRBV5-1 with TRBJ1-6, with 10 bases matching TRBD1. The CDR3 is 15 residues long. The J segment lost 9 bases and the V segment lost 4 bases, leaving 7 bases of the junction unmatched. Germline lookup yields CDR1 SGHRS and CDR2 YFSETQ.

The rearrangement uses TRBV6-4 and TRBJ2-3; 11 positions match TRBD1. The CDR3 has 19 residues. Germline V gene lookup returns CDR1 MRHNA and CDR2 SNTAGT. After removal of 0 bases from V and 0 bases from J, the junction contained 8 bases not matched to a gene. The DNA for the CDR3 is TGTGCCAGCAGTGACTCGAACGTTGGGACAGGGGGAAGCACAGATACGCAGTATTTT. Its protein is CASSDSNVGTGGSTDTQYF.

The gene calls are TRBV7-9 and TRBJ2-5; 7 positions match TRBD1. Losses at the gene ends were 4 bases for V and 4 bases for J; bases not matched to a gene: 12. There are 16 residues in the CDR3. Germline V lookup: CDR1 SEHNR, CDR2 FQNEAQ (reference sequence). The chain's CDR3 is CASSYLLGQFLETQYF. Here the CDR3 DNA reads TGTGCCAGCAGCTATTTACTGGGACAGTTTTTAGAGACCCAGTACTTC.

This clone turned up a few times. The chain employs TRBV7-9 and TRBJ1-1; TRBD1 is a possible D gene (6 bases). Trimming removed 4 bases from V and 5 bases from J, with 14 bases in between. Germline-derived CDR1 and CDR2 are SEHNR and FQNEAQ (reference sequence). The CDR3 consists of 14 residues. CDR3: CASSYIQGRTEAFF. The CDR3 DNA is TGTGCCAGCAGCTATATCCAGGGGCGAACTGAAGCTTTCTTT.

This clone showed up just once. V gene TRBV7-2 combines with J gene TRBJ1-2, with TRBD1 matching over 8 bases. Trimming cost V 5 bases and J 4 bases; bases outside gene matches: 9. CDR1 SGHTA and CDR2 FQGNSA come from the germline V gene. The CDR3 sequence is 15 residues long. CDR3 loop: CASSARQGYSYGYTF. CDR3 in DNA: TGTGCCAGCAGCGCGCGACAGGGGTACTCCTATGGCTACACCTTC.

The rearrangement joins TRBV7-9 to TRBJ1-3, with unresolved D. The CDR3 loop spans 15 amino acids. Germline CDR1 reads SEHNR; CDR2 reads FQNEAQ (reference sequence). Trimming removed 5 bases from V and 4 bases from J, with 15 bases in between. CDR3 sequence (DNA): TGTGCCAGCAGCCCAAGTTGGGGAGCCGGAAACACCATATATTTT. Translating it yields CASSPSWGAGNTIYF.

The gene calls are TRBV6-7 and TRBJ2-2, with TRBD2 as a possible D gene (7 bases). TRBV6-7 belongs to the ORF category, with a function that is uncertain. V lost 6 bases and J lost 4, with 18 bases in between. This CDR3 is built from 16 residues. The CDR3 region is CASSHGGQVATGELFF. In DNA, the CDR3 is TGTGCCAGCAGCCACGGGGGGCAAGTTGCCACCGGGGAGCTGTTTTTT.

V and J are TRBV27 and TRBJ1-4, with 7 nucleotides matching TRBD1. V gave up 6 bases and J gave up 7 bases; unmatched junction bases: 8. CDR1 MNHEY and CDR2 SMNVEV come from the germline V gene (reference sequence). This CDR3 region has 14 residues. The CDR3 sequence: CASRPAGGVEKLFF. CDR3 coding DNA: TGTGCCAGCAGACCCGCAGGGGGTGTTGAAAAACTGTTTTTT.

V and J are TRBV4-2 and TRBJ2-2; the D is unclear. CDR3 length: 17 residues. From germline, CDR1 is LGHNA and CDR2 YNFKEQ. V was shortened by 0 bases and J by 4 bases, with 15 bases between the two germline ends. The CDR3 DNA reads TGTGCCAGCAGCCAAGACCCGAGAAACCTTGGCACCGGGGAGCTGTTTTTT. This translates into CASSQDPRNLGTGELFF.

This chain connects TRBV2 to TRBJ2-5, with 10 nucleotides matching TRBD1. Germline values: CDR1 SNHLY, CDR2 FYNNEI. V lost 6 bases to trimming and J lost 4 bases; unmatched junction nucleotides: 8. This CDR3 has 15 amino acids. The CDR3 DNA sequence: TGTGCCAGCAGCCGGGACAGGGGCACGGGAGAGACCCAGTACTTC. Translated: CASSRDRGTGETQYF. Full variable domain (rest looked up from reference TRBV2 and TRBJ2-5): EPEVTQTPSHQVTQMGQEVILRCVPISNHLYFYWYRQILGQKVEFLVSFYNNEISEKSEIFDDQFSVERPDGSNFTLKIRSTKLEDSAMYFCASSRDRGTGETQYFGPGTRLLVL.

The V gene is TRBV6-5, the J gene TRBJ2-3; D may be TRBD2 (5 bases). The germline CDR1 and CDR2 sequences are MNHEY and SVGAGI. The CDR3 covers 14 residues. V shed 6 bases and J shed 6 bases, with 16 bases lying between them. CDR3: CASSSGSIRDTQYF. Here the CDR3 DNA reads TGTGCCAGCAGCTCGGGATCGATAAGGGATACGCAGTATTTT.

The chain combines TRBV21-1 with TRBJ2-5; the table names TRBD1, a call not compared with the DNA. TRBV21-1 is labeled a pseudogene. This CDR3 has 17 residues. The CDR3 region has the DNA TGTGCCAGCAGCCCTATGCGACCAAAGGGGCACCAAGAGACCCAGTACTTC. Protein: CASSPMRPKGHQETQYF.

The chain carries TRBV5-1 and TRBJ1-2; 7 bases are a match to TRBD1. Trimming cost V 2 bases and J 2 bases; bases outside gene matches: 3. The CDR3 runs 14 residues. Per the germline V gene, CDR1 is SGHRS and CDR2 is YFSETQ. For the CDR3, the DNA is TGCGCCAGCAGCTTTGGGACAGAAAACTATGGCTACACCTTC. Translated, it gives CASSFGTENYGYTF.

The chain carries TRBV3-1 (or the pseudogene TRBV3-2) and TRBJ2-7; 10 nucleotides agree with TRBD1. The junction had 8 bases not matched to a gene; V was cut back by 3 bases and J by 6 bases. This CDR3 is 15 amino acids long. CDR1 and CDR2 (germline): LGHDT, YNNKEL (reference sequence). CDR3 sequence: CASSQWGTGDGEQYF. The DNA of the CDR3 is TGTGCCAGCAGCCAGTGGGGGACAGGGGACGGCGAGCAGTACTTC.